Reported below is one T cell receptor beta chain. TCRdb keeps only in-frame clones here, not all; method: immunoSEQ multiplex PCR. The sample contains over 50,000 clones, 75% to 95% of which appear only once. The sample belongs to a study of blood T cell repertoires in COVID-19. Germline-derived CDR1 and CDR2 are MGHRA and YSYEKL. J gave up 0 bases and V 2 bases, and 2 bases lay outside the gene matches. The CDR3 is 15 residues long. The receptor was isolated from a human donor with active COVID-19. The donor label of this sample is uncertain. The genes are TRBV4-1 and TRBJ2-3; TRBD2 matches 7 bases. Sequenced sample: peripheral blood. DNA for the CDR3: TGCGCCAGCAGCCAAAAGCGGGGAAGCACAGATACGCAGTATTTT. It is translated as CASSQKRGSTDTQYF.